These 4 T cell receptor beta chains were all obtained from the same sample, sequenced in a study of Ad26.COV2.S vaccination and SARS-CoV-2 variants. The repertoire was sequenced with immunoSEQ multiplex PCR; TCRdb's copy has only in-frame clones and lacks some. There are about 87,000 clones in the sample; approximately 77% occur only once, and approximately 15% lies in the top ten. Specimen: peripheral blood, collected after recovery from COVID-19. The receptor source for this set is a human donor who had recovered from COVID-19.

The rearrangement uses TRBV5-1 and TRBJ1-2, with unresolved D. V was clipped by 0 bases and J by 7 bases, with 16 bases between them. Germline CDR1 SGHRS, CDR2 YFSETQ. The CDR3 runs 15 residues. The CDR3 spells CASSLDTGSLAGYTF. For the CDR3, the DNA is TGCGCCAGCAGCTTGGACACGGGATCTCTAGCTGGCTACACCTTC.

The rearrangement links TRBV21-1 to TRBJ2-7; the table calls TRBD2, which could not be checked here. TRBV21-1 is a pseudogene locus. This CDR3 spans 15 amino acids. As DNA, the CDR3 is TGTGCCAGCAGCGGACCTAGCGGATCATCCTACGAGCAGTACTTC. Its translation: CASSGPSGSSYEQYF.

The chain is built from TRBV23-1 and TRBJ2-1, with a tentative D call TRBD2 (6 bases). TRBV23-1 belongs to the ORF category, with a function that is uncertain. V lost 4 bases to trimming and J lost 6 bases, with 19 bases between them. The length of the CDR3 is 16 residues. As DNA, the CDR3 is TGCGCCAGCAGTCCATGCCGGACGGGAGCGGGCAATGAGCAGTTCTTC. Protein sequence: CASSPCRTGAGNEQFF.

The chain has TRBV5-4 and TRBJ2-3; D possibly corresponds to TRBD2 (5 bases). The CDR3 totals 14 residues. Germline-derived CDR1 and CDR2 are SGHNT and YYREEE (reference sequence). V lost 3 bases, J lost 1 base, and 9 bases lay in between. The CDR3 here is CASSYSVGTDTQYF. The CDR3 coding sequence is TGTGCCAGCAGCTATAGCGTCGGCACAGATACGCAGTATTTT.